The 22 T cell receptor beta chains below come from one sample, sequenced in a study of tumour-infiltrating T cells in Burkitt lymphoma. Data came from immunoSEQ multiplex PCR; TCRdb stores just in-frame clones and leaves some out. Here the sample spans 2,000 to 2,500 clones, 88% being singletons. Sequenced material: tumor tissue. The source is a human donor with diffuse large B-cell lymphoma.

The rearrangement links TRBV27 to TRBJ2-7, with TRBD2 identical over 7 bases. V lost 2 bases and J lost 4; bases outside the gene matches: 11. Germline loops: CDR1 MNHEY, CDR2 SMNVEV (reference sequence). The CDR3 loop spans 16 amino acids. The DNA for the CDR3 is TGTGCCAGCAGTTTAGGTTCGGCGGGAGCGCAATACGAGCAGTACTTC. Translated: CASSLGSAGAQYEQYF.

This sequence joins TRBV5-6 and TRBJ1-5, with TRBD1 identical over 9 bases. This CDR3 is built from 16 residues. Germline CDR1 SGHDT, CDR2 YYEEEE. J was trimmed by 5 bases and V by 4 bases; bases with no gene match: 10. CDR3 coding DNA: TGTGCCAGCAGCCCTGGACAGGGGAGAGGGGATCAGCCCCAGCATTTT. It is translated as CASSPGQGRGDQPQHF.

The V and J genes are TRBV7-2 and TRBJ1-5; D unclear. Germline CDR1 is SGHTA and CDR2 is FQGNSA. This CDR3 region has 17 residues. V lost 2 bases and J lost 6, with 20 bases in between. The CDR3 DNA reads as TGTGCCAGCAGCTTATTCACGGCGGGGATCATGGGTCAGCCCCAGCATTTT. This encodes CASSLFTAGIMGQPQHF.

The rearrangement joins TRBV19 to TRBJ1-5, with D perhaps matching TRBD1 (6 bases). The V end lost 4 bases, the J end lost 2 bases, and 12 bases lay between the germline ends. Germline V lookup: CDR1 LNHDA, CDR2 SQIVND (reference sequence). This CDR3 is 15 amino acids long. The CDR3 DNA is TGTGCCAGTAGTAAGGGGGGGCCGGGCAATCAGCCCCAGCATTTT. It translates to CASSKGGPGNQPQHF. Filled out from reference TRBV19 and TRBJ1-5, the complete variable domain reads DGGITQSPKYLFRKEGQNVTLSCEQNLNHDAMYWYRQDPGQGLRLIYYSQIVNDFQKGDIAEGYSVSREKKESFPLTVTSAQKNPTAFYLCASSKGGPGNQPQHFGDGTRLSIL.

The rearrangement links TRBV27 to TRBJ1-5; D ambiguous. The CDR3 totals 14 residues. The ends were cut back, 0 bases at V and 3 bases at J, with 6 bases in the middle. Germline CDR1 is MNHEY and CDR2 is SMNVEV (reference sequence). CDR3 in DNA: TGTGCCAGCAGTTTATCGAGAAACAATCAGCCCCAGCATTTT. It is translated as CASSLSRNNQPQHF.

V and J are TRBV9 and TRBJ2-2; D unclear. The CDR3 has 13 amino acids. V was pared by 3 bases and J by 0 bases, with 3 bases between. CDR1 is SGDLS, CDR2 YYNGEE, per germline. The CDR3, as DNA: TGTGCCAGCAGCGGAACGAACACCGGGGAGCTGTTTTTT. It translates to CASSGTNTGELFF.

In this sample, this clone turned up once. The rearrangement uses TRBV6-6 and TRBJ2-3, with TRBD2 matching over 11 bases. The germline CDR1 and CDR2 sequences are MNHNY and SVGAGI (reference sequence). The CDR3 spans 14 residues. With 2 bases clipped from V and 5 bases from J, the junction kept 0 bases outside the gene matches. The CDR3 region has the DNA TGTGCCAGCAGTTACGGACTAGCGGGAGATACGCAGTATTTT. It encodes CASSYGLAGDTQYF.

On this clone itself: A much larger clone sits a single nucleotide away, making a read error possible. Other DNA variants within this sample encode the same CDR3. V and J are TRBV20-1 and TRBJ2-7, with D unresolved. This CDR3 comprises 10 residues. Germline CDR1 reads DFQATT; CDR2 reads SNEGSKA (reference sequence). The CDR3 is CSAQENEQYF. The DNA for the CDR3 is TGCAGTGCTCAGGAAAACGAGCAATACTTC.

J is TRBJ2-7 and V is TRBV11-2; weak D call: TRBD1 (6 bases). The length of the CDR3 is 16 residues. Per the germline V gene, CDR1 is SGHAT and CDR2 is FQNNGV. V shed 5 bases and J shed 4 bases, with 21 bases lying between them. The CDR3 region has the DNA TGTGCCAGCAGCCTAGGGGGAAGAGGGGCGGTTTACGAGCAGTACTTC. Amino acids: CASSLGGRGAVYEQYF.

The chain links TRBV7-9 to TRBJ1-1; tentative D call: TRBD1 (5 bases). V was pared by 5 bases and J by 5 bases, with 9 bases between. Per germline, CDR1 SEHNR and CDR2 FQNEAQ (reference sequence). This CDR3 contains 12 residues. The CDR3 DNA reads TGTGCCAGCAGCCCCGGGGGGACTGAAGCTTTCTTT. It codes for CASSPGGTEAFF.

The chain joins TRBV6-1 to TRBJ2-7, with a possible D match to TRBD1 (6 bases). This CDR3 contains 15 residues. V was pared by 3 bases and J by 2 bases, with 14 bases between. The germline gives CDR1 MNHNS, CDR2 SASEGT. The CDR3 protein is CASSDPRDIPYEQYF. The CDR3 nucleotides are TGTGCCAGCAGTGACCCCCGGGACATCCCCTACGAGCAGTACTTC.

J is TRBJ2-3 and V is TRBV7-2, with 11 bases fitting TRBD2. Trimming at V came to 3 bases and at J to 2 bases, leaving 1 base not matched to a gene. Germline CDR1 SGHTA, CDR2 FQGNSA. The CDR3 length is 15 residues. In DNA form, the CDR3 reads TGTGCCAGCAGCTTGACTAGCGGGATCACAGATACGCAGTATTTT. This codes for CASSLTSGITDTQYF. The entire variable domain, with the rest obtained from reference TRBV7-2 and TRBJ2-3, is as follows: GAGVSQSPSNKVTEKGKDVELRCDPISGHTALYWYRQSLGQGLEFLIYFQGNSAPDKSGLPSDRFSAERTGGSVSTLTIQRTQQEDSAVYLCASSLTSGITDTQYFGPGTRLTVL.

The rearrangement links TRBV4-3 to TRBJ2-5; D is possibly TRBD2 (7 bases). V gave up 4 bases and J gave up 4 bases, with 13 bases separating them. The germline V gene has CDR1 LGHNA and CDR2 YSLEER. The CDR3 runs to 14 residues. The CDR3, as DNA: TGCGCCAGCAGCCCCACGGGGGGCGGAGAGACCCAGTACTTC. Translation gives CASSPTGGGETQYF.

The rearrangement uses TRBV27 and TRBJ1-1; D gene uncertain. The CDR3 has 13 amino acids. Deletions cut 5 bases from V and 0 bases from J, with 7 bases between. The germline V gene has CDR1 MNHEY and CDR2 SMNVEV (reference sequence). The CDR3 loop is CASSGFMNTEAFF. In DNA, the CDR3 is TGTGCCAGCAGTGGGTTTATGAACACTGAAGCTTTCTTT.

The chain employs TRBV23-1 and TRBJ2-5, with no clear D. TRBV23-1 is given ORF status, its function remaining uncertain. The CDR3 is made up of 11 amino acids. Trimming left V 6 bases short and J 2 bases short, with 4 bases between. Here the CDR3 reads CASSPQETQYF. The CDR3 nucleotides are TGCGCCAGCAGCCCGCAAGAGACCCAGTACTTC.

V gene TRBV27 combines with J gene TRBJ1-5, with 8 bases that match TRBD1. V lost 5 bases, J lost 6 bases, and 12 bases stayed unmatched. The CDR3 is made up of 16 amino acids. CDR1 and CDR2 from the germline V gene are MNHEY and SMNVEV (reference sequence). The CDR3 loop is CASSRYAGGAGQPQHF. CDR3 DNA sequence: TGTGCCAGCAGTCGATATGCAGGGGGCGCGGGTCAGCCCCAGCATTTT.

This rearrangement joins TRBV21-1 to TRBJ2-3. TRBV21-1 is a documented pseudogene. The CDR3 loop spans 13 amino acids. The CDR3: CASSIRVEDTQYF. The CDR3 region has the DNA TGTGCCAGCAGCATAAGAGTGGAAGATACGCAGTATTTT.

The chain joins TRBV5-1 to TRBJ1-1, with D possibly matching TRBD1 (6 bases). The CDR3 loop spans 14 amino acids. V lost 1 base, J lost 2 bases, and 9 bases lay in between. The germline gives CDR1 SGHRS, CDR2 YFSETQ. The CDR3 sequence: CASSLPGENTEAFF. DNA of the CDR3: TGCGCCAGCAGCTTGCCAGGGGAAAACACTGAAGCTTTCTTT.

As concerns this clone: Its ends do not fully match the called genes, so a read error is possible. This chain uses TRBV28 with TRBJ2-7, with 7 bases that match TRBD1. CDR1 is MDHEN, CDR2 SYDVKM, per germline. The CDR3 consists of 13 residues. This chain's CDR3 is CTSRYQGDNEQYF. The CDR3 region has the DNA TGTACCAGCAGGTACCAGGGGGACAACGAGCAGTACTTC.

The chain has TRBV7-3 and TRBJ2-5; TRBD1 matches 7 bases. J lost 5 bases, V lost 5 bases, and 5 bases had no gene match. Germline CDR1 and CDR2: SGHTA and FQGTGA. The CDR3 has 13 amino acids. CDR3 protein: CASSRGGRETQYF. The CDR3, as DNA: TGTGCCAGCAGCAGAGGGGGCAGGGAGACCCAGTACTTC.

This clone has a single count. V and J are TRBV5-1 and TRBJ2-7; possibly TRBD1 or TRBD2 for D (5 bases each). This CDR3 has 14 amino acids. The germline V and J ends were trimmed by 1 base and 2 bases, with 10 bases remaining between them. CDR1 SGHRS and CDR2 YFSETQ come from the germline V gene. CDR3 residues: CASSLWDGAYEQYF. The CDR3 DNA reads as TGCGCCAGCAGCTTGTGGGACGGAGCCTACGAGCAGTACTTC. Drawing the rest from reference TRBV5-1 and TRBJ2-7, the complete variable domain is KAGVTQTPRYLIKTRGQQVTLSCSPISGHRSVSWYQQTPGQGLQFLFEYFSETQRNKGNFPGRFSGRQFSNSRSEMNVSTLELGDSALYLCASSLWDGAYEQYFGPGTRLTVT.

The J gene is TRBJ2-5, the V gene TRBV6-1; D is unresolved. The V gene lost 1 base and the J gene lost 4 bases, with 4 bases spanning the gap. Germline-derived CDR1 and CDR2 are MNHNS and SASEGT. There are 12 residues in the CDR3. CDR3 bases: TGTGCCAGCAGTGAAGGCTTAGAGACCCAGTACTTC. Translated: CASSEGLETQYF.